These T cell receptor beta chains were read from a single sample in a study of cytomegalovirus exposure and HLA in healthy donors. Profiled with immunoSEQ multiplex PCR; TCRdb holds only in-frame clones, not every one. The sample has 150,000 to 190,000 clones; approximately 82% are singletons. Sequencing was done on a sample of PBMCs. These receptors all stem from a woman in her 50s in good health and CMV-seropositive. Each CDR3 is given with its conserved first and last residue. The D gene is left open where the match is weak. Clone size, where shown, is once, few, many, or a class for clones that have expanded.

d_gene: TRBD1
v_gene: TRBV9
abundance: few
j_gene: TRBJ1-3
CDR3aa: CASSQGGNSGNTIYF
CDR3nt: TGTGCCAGCAGCCAGGGGGGTAACTCTGGAAACACCATATATTTT

d_gene: -
v_gene: TRBV18
abundance: once
j_gene: TRBJ1-2
CDR3aa: CASSPEGEGYGYTF
CDR3nt: TGTGCCAGCTCACCAGAGGGGGAGGGCTATGGCTACACCTTC

d_gene: -
v_gene: TRBV10-2
abundance: once
j_gene: TRBJ1-1
CDR3aa: CASRDSSNTEAFF
CDR3nt: TGCGCCAGCAGGGACAGCTCGAACACTGAAGCTTTCTTT

d_gene: TRBD1
v_gene: TRBV7-8
abundance: -
j_gene: TRBJ2-3
CDR3aa: CASSLRGGTGRTDTQYF
CDR3nt: TGTGCCAGCAGCTTAAGAGGTGGGACAGGGAGGACAGATACGCAGTATTTT

d_gene: TRBD1
v_gene: TRBV5-5
abundance: -
j_gene: TRBJ2-7
CDR3aa: CASSLGDSALYEQYF
CDR3nt: TGTGCCAGCAGCTTGGGGGACAGTGCCCTCTACGAGCAGTACTTC

d_gene: -
v_gene: TRBV7-2
abundance: -
j_gene: TRBJ1-5
CDR3aa: CASSLIGSRPQHF
CDR3nt: TGTGCCAGCAGCTTAATCGGGTCGCGGCCCCAGCATTTT

d_gene: -
v_gene: TRBV19
abundance: -
j_gene: TRBJ1-6
CDR3aa: CASGPKGGSPLHF
CDR3nt: TGTGCCAGCGGACCCAAGGGAGGTTCACCCCTCCACTTT

d_gene: -
v_gene: TRBV13
abundance: -
j_gene: TRBJ1-4
CDR3aa: CASSFRGGGLRDEKLFF
CDR3nt: TGTGCCAGCAGCTTTCGGGGAGGGGGACTTAGGGATGAAAAACTGTTTTTT

d_gene: -
v_gene: TRBV9
abundance: -
j_gene: TRBJ1-1
CDR3aa: CASSPQGFRNTEAFF
CDR3nt: TGTGCCAGCAGCCCCCAGGGGTTCAGGAACACTGAAGCTTTCTTT

d_gene: TRBD1
v_gene: TRBV2
abundance: -
j_gene: TRBJ2-7
CDR3aa: CASSLPRDRGYEQYF
CDR3nt: TGTGCCAGCAGTTTACCTCGGGACAGGGGCTACGAGCAGTACTTC

d_gene: -
v_gene: TRBV7-9
abundance: -
j_gene: TRBJ1-5
CDR3aa: CASSLDKSNQPQHF
CDR3nt: TGTGCCAGCAGCTTAGACAAGAGCAATCAGCCCCAGCATTTT

d_gene: TRBD1
v_gene: TRBV7-2
abundance: -
j_gene: TRBJ1-5
CDR3aa: CASSFQGGNQPQHF
CDR3nt: TGTGCCAGCAGCTTCCAGGGGGGAAATCAGCCCCAGCATTTC

d_gene: TRBD1
v_gene: TRBV5-8
abundance: -
j_gene: TRBJ2-3
CDR3aa: CASSLGQGPTDTQYF
CDR3nt: TGTGCCAGCAGCTTGGGACAGGGTCCCACAGATACGCAGTATTTT

d_gene: -
v_gene: TRBV5-1
abundance: once
j_gene: TRBJ1-1
CDR3aa: CASSLLGLGNEAFF
CDR3nt: TGCGCCAGCAGCTTGCTGGGGCTCGGCAATGAAGCTTTCTTT

d_gene: -
v_gene: TRBV5-1
abundance: -
j_gene: TRBJ2-7
CDR3aa: CASSLGDTAYEQYF
CDR3nt: TGCGCCAGCAGCTTGGGGGACACTGCCTACGAGCAGTACTTC

d_gene: -
v_gene: TRBV4-3
abundance: -
j_gene: TRBJ2-5
CDR3aa: CASSQTRPETQYF
CDR3nt: TGCGCCAGCAGCCAGACTCGGCCAGAGACCCAGTACTTC

d_gene: -
v_gene: TRBV6-1
abundance: -
j_gene: TRBJ1-6
CDR3aa: CASSVPQGPLGSNSPLHF
CDR3nt: TGTGCCAGCAGTGTCCCGCAGGGGCCCCTTGGAAGTAATTCACCCCTCCACTTT

d_gene: -
v_gene: TRBV28
abundance: -
j_gene: TRBJ1-5
CDR3aa: CASSLSVDNQPQHF
CDR3nt: TGTGCCAGCAGTTTGTCGGTTGACAATCAGCCCCAGCATTTT

d_gene: TRBD1
v_gene: TRBV5-4
abundance: -
j_gene: TRBJ2-2
CDR3aa: CASSLAGQGLTGELFF
CDR3nt: TGTGCCAGCAGCTTGGCGGGACAGGGTCTCACCGGGGAGCTGTTTTTT

d_gene: -
v_gene: TRBV5-8
abundance: once
j_gene: TRBJ2-3
CDR3aa: CASPAGLGGAFRTDTQYF
CDR3nt: TGTGCCAGCCCGGCGGGGTTGGGGGGGGCGTTTCGAACAGATACGCAGTATTTT